The source of this T cell receptor (beta chain) is a study of OX40 agonist ivuxolimab in advanced cancers. Study in general: A partial response was reached by three patients: one with hepatocellular carcinoma and two with cutaneous melanoma.

The table came from immunoSEQ multiplex PCR; TCRdb's copy has only in-frame clones and leaves some out. This sample has some 30,000 clones; 79% occur once, and the top ten carry around 15%. With regard to this clone: Its matching antigen is unknown.

General study results and limits: Doses of 0.1 to 3.0 mg/kg were accompanied by clonal expansion of CD4+ and CD8+ blood T cells by week 6. Clonal expansion among partial responders at 0.1-3.0 mg/kg ranked near the lowest.

The V gene's germline CDR1 is MNHNY and CDR2 SVGAGI (reference sequence). CDR3 length: 12 amino acids. V shed 2 bases and J shed 8 bases, with 7 bases lying between them. The starting material was CD4+ or CD8+ T cells sorted from blood, obtained in a trial of the OX40 agonist ivuxolimab. This chain uses TRBV6-6 with TRBJ2-1; D call uncertain. This receptor was identified in an adult with an advanced solid tumor such as melanoma, head and neck, liver or kidney cancer. This chain's CDR3 is CASSYSNHEQFF. CDR3 coding DNA: TGTGCCAGCAGTTACAGCAATCATGAGCAGTTCTTC.